This T cell receptor (beta chain) stems from a study of cytomegalovirus exposure and HLA in healthy donors. Regarding the study as a whole: There were about 160 TCR beta chains listed as cytomegalovirus-associated. Common viral pathogens seemed to be connected with several of the most significant clusters, according to a later analysis. High sensitivity and specificity were reportedly achieved when the classifier diagnosed cytomegalovirus status.

A word on this clone: Its specificity is unknown.

The PCR was carried out with 60 Vbeta primers and 13 Jbeta primers. Assay: immunoSEQ multiplex PCR; the TCRdb copy retains only in-frame clones and omits some. Found here are about 140,000 clones, around three quarters of them singletons; the top ten hold 6.8%. This CDR3 spans 15 amino acids. Trimming cost V 4 bases and J 7 bases; bases outside gene matches: 7. Germline loops: CDR1 SGHRS, CDR2 YFSETQ. Healthy people donating bone marrow made up the donors. The receptor comes from a man aged 35 to 55 in good health and CMV-seropositive. Sequencing was carried out using PBMCs. This chain links TRBV5-1 with TRBJ2-1, with TRBD1 identical over 11 bases. The CDR3, as DNA: TGCGCCAGCAGCCGCGGGACAGGGGGTAGAAATGAGCAGTTCTTC. Residues: CASSRGTGGRNEQFF.